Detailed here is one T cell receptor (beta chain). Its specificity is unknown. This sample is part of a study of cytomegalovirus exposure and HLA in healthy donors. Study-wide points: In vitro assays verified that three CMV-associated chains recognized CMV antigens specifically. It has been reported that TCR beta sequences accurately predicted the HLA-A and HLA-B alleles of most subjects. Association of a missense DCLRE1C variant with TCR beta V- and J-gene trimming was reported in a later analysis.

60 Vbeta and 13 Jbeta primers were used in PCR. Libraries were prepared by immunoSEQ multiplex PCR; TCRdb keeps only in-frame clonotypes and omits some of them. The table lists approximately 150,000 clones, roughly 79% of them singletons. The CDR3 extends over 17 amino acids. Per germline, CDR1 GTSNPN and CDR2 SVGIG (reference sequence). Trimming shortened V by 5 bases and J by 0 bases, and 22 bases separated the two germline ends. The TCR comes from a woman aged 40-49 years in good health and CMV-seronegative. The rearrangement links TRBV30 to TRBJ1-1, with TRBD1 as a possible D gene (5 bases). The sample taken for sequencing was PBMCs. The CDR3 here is CAWQKTVLGLVNTEAFF. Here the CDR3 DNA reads TGTGCCTGGCAGAAGACAGTATTGGGACTCGTGAACACTGAAGCTTTCTTT.